This is a list of T cell receptor beta chains from one sample in a study of cytomegalovirus exposure and HLA in healthy donors. Profiled with immunoSEQ multiplex PCR; TCRdb holds only in-frame clones, not every one. The profile shows some 150,000 clones, almost 80% of them singletons. The source material was PBMCs. All receptors come from a middle-aged man in good health and CMV-seropositive. Each CDR3 is given with its conserved first and last residue. Each record gives: clone size, V gene, CDR3 protein. Expanded clones are given a class, and other clones once, few, many or no size at all.

NA TRBV4-1 CASSQDQTSGNHEQYF
NA TRBV28 CASSLSGESRYEQYF
NA TRBV4-2 CASSQRGGRSSNEQFF
NA TRBV2 CASREAGEAFF
NA TRBV6-1 CASSEDGQGHNEQFF
NA TRBV30 CAWDLGLANSYEQYF
NA TRBV29-1 CSVGFLGTDTQYF
once TRBV13 CASSRGTSGSSRTDTQYF
NA TRBV27 CASSLFSWQGGSYRTDTQYF
NA TRBV10-2 CASNDGGARGIYEQYF
NA TRBV7-2 CASSLRGTEAFF
NA TRBV5-4 CASSPGIRDTEAFF
NA TRBV7-8 CASSSTGQGNQPQHF